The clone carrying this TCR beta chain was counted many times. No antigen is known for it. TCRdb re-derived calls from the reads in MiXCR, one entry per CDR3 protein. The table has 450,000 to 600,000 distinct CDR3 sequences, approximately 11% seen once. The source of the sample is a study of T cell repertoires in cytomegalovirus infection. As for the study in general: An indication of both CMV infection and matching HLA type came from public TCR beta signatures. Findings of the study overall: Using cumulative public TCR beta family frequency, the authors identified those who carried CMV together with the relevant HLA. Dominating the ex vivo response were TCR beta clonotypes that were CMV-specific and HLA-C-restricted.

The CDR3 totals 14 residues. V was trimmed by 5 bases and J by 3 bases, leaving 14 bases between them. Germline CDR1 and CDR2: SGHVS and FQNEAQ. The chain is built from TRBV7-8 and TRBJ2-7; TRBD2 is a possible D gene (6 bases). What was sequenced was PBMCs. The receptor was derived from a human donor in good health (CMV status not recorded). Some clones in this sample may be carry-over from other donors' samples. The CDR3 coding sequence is TGTGCCAGCAGCGACGGCCCGACTAGCTACGAGCAGTACTTC. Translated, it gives CASSDGPTSYEQYF. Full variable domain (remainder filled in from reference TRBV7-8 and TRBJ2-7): GAGVSQSPRYKVAKRGQDVALRCDPISGHVSLFWYQQALGQGPEFLTYFQNEAQLDKSGLPSDRFFAERPEGSVSTLKIQRTQQEDSAVYLCASSDGPTSYEQYFGPGTRLTVT.